The 11 T cell receptor beta chains reported below all come from one sample, sequenced in a study of graft-versus-host responses after intestinal transplantation. Sequencing used immunoSEQ multiplex PCR; TCRdb keeps in-frame clones, though not all of them. This repertoire shows about 85,000 clones, about 91% found once; its top ten account for about 8%. Which antigens these TCRs recognize remains unknown. The starting material was unstimulated CD8+ T cells sorted from spleen or lymph node cells, obtained before transplant. These receptor sequences come from a human donor who was the organ donor for an intestinal transplant.

This clone was seen a handful of times. The chain joins TRBV6-4 to TRBJ2-2; D unresolved. Trimming removed 0 bases at V and 0 bases at J, with 8 bases between. The CDR3 consists of 16 residues. Germline V gene data show CDR1 as MRHNA and CDR2 as SNTAGT. The CDR3 nucleotides are TGTGCCAGCAGTGACTCGAGTCAACCGAACACCGGGGAGCTGTTTTTT. It translates to CASSDSSQPNTGELFF.

V usage is TRBV30 and J usage is TRBJ1-1; D unresolved. V dropped 0 bases and J dropped 1 base, with 6 bases sitting between them. In germline, CDR1 is GTSNPN, CDR2 SVGIG (reference sequence). The CDR3 has 13 residues. The CDR3, as DNA: TGTGCCTGGAGTGTAACCCCGAACACTGAAGCTTTCTTT. It specifies CAWSVTPNTEAFF.

The chain joins TRBV9 to TRBJ2-2; D ambiguous. V dropped 3 bases and J dropped 7 bases, with 4 bases sitting between them. The CDR3 contains 11 residues. Germline CDR1 and CDR2: SGDLS and YYNGEE. CDR3: CASSEGGELFF. The DNA of the CDR3 is TGTGCCAGCAGCGAAGGCGGGGAGCTGTTTTTT.

The chain joins TRBV7-6 to TRBJ1-3, with unresolved D. The V end lost 1 base, the J end lost 4 bases, and 2 bases lay between the germline ends. CDR1 is SGHVS, CDR2 FNYEAQ, per germline. The CDR3 has 12 amino acids. CDR3: CASSLEGNTIYF. The DNA for the CDR3 is TGTGCCAGCAGCTTAGAGGGAAACACCATATATTTT.

The chain carries TRBV5-1 and TRBJ1-1, with a possible D match to TRBD1 (6 bases). V was clipped by 4 bases and J by 0 bases, with 13 bases between them. CDR3 size: 15 residues. Per the germline V gene, CDR1 is SGHRS and CDR2 is YFSETQ. The CDR3 region is CASSLDGDMNTEAFF. In nucleotides, the CDR3 is TGCGCCAGCAGCCTTGATGGGGACATGAACACTGAAGCTTTCTTT.

This chain joins TRBV27 and TRBJ2-1; TRBD1 is a possible D gene (5 bases). Trimming removed 5 bases at V and 1 base at J, with 9 bases between. Germline V lookup: CDR1 MNHEY, CDR2 SMNVEV (reference sequence). The CDR3 loop spans 14 amino acids. The CDR3 sequence: CASSPQGSYNEQFF. The CDR3 DNA is TGTGCCAGCAGTCCGCAGGGTTCCTACAATGAGCAGTTCTTC.

The J gene is TRBJ2-1, the V gene TRBV4-1; D remains ambiguous. V lost 2 bases to trimming and J lost 6 bases, with 5 bases between them. Germline V gives CDR1 MGHRA, CDR2 YSYEKL. This CDR3 has 12 residues. The CDR3 DNA is TGCGCCAGCAGCCAACAACTCAATGAGCAGTTCTTC. Amino acids: CASSQQLNEQFF.

This rearrangement joins TRBV6-1 to TRBJ1-4; D may be TRBD1 (6 bases). With 1 base removed from V and 4 bases from J, the gap between germline ends came to 16 bases. The CDR3 runs to 17 residues. The V gene's germline CDR1 is MNHNS and CDR2 SASEGT. CDR3 in DNA: TGTGCCAGCAGTGAAGTGGGCAGGGGCTCCGGTAATGAAAAACTGTTTTTT. Protein sequence: CASSEVGRGSGNEKLFF.

V is TRBV30 and J is TRBJ1-4; D is unresolved. Germline lookup yields CDR1 GTSNPN and CDR2 SVGIG (reference sequence). Trimming stripped 1 base from V and 8 bases from J, with 8 bases between. This CDR3 contains 12 residues. CDR3 in DNA: TGTGCCTGGAGTGCGGACGTCGAAAAACTGTTTTTT. This encodes CAWSADVEKLFF. Using reference TRBV30 and TRBJ1-4 for the parts outside the CDR3, the full variable domain is SQTIHQWPATLVQPVGSPLSLECTVEGTSNPNLYWYRQAAGRGLQLLFYSVGIGQISSEVPQNLSASRPQDRQFILSSKKLLLSDSGFYLCAWSADVEKLFFGSGTQLSVL.

The rearrangement links TRBV2 to TRBJ1-1, with D maybe TRBD1 (6 bases). Germline V gene lookup returns CDR1 SNHLY and CDR2 FYNNEI. The CDR3 spans 14 residues. The V end was cut by 11 bases, the J end by 5 bases, with 21 bases between. DNA of the CDR3: TGTGCCCTTCAGGGGCTAGGGATGAGGACTGAAGCTTTCTTT. As protein: CALQGLGMRTEAFF.

V and J are TRBV7-7 and TRBJ1-2; possibly TRBD1 for D (5 bases). The CDR3 length is 16 residues. Trimming took 4 bases from V and 7 from J, leaving 22 bases between them. The germline V gene encodes CDR1 SSHAT and CDR2 FNYEAQ (reference sequence). The CDR3 loop reads CASSSLGDSYSRGYTF. For the CDR3, the DNA is TGTGCCAGCAGCTCCCTGGGGGACTCCTATTCCCGTGGCTACACCTTC.